The 5 T cell receptor beta chains listed next were all sequenced from one sample in a study of blood T cell repertoires in COVID-19. Libraries were prepared by immunoSEQ multiplex PCR; TCRdb keeps only in-frame clonotypes and omits some of them. The sample lists about 200,000 clones; 65% to 90% were seen once. Sample: peripheral blood. These receptors were obtained from an older woman with COVID-19, enrolled during active disease.

This chain uses TRBV7-2 with TRBJ2-7; D gene uncertain. Looked up from germline, CDR1 is SGHTA and CDR2 is FQGNSA. V lost 1 base, J lost 3 bases, and 16 bases lay in between. This CDR3 contains 16 residues. CDR3 loop: CASSLVGTDPFYEQYF. In nucleotides, the CDR3 is TGTGCCAGCAGCTTAGTGGGTACAGACCCTTTCTACGAGCAGTACTTC.

This clone was found a few times. DNA for the CDR3: TGTGCCAGCAGCTTCCCTAGACAGGGAAACACCATATATTTT. It specifies CASSFPRQGNTIYF. The genes are TRBV7-2 and TRBJ1-3; possibly TRBD1 for D (5 bases). The CDR3 covers 14 residues. CDR1 and CDR2 (germline): SGHTA, FQGNSA. Trimming took off 3 bases at V and 4 bases at J, with 10 bases between the two ends.

The rearrangement uses TRBV23-1 and TRBJ1-1; tentative D call: TRBD1 (5 bases). TRBV23-1 is assigned to the ORF class and has an uncertain function. V lost 5 bases and J lost 5, with 15 bases in between. This CDR3 spans 14 amino acids. The CDR3 reads CASSMRTPETEAFF. The CDR3 nucleotides are TGCGCCAGCAGTATGAGGACACCCGAGACTGAAGCTTTCTTT.

The chain is built from TRBV3-1 (or the pseudogene TRBV3-2) and TRBJ2-7; 7 bases match TRBD1. Germline values: CDR1 LGHDT, CDR2 YNNKEL (reference sequence). The CDR3 has 16 amino acids. V was pared by 3 bases and J by 0 bases, with 8 bases of the junction left unmatched. For the CDR3, the DNA is TGTGCCAGCAGCCAGGGACCGGGACAGAGCTCCTACGAGCAGTACTTC. This gives the protein CASSQGPGQSSYEQYF.

The rearrangement links TRBV19 to TRBJ2-3, with 10 bases fitting TRBD2. Germline V gene data show CDR1 as LNHDA and CDR2 as SQIVND (reference sequence). V lost 3 bases and J lost 14; bases outside the gene matches: 20. The CDR3 covers 17 residues. CDR3 loop: CASSIPRWLAGDPTVYF. As DNA, the CDR3 is TGTGCCAGTAGTATCCCCCGGTGGCTAGCGGGGGACCCCACGGTGTATTTT.